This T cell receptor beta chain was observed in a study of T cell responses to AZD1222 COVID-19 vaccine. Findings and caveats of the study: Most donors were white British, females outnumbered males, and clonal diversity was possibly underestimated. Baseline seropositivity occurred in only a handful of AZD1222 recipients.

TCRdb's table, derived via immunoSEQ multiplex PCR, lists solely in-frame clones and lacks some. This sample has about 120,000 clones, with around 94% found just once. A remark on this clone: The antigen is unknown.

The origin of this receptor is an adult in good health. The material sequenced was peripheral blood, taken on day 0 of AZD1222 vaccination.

The CDR3 here is CASSFDGGQPQHF. The DNA for the CDR3 is TGTGCCAGCAGCTTCGACGGAGGCCAGCCCCAGCATTTT. The V and J genes are TRBV7-9 and TRBJ1-5, with no clear D. The CDR3 is made up of 13 amino acids. Germline V gene sequence: CDR1 SEHNR, CDR2 FQNEAQ (reference sequence). V was shortened by 3 bases and J by 7 bases, with 10 bases between the two germline ends.